This T cell receptor beta chain originates from a study of blood T cell repertoires in COVID-19. The overall study: The United States, Italy and Spain provided the acute and convalescent COVID-19 samples. The analysed material was cDNA or gDNA that came from T cells, B-cell-depleted T cells, or PBMCs.

With V trimmed by 1 base and J by 16 bases, 3 bases remained unmatched. The germline CDR1 and CDR2 sequences are LNHDA and SQIVND (reference sequence). The CDR3 covers 13 residues. The Seattle site enrolled patients during active infection and followed them longitudinally. This table comes from immunoSEQ multiplex PCR, and its TCRdb copy is limited to in-frame clones, with some not included. The sample comprises 330,000 or so clones, approximately 89% of which are singletons, and just under 4% rests with the top ten. The chain recombines TRBV19 with TRBJ2-1; 14 bases match TRBD2. Material: peripheral blood. The clonotype was recovered from an older woman with COVID-19, enrolled during active disease. Here the CDR3 DNA reads TGTGCCAGTAGTATAGCGACTAGCGGGGGGGATTTCTTC. Protein product: CASSIATSGGDFF.